The rows below give T cell receptor beta chains drawn from one sample of a study of beta chain features in type 1 diabetes. TCRdb's copy holds only in-frame clones and misses some; the assay was immunoSEQ multiplex PCR. The sample holds 65,000 to 85,000 clones, more than 45% seen once. Source material: central memory CD4+ T cells from blood. The receptors were sampled from a man under 40 with type 1 diabetes. The CDR3 runs from the conserved cysteine through the conserved F or W. A D gene is named only where the DNA matches it firmly. Clone size is stated in some rows and not others, as once, few, many or a class when expanded.

>-|TRBV11-3|TRBJ2-4|-
CASSFVGSAKNIQYF
TGTGCCAGCAGCTTTGTAGGTAGCGCCAAAAACATTCAGTACTTC
>TRBD1|TRBV10-3|TRBJ1-3|-
CAISEHRDRGSSGNTIYF
TGTGCCATCAGTGAACACCGGGACAGGGGATCCTCTGGAAACACCATATATTTT
>TRBD2|TRBV6-5|TRBJ2-2|once
CASSFTSGKGSGELFF
TGTGCCAGCAGTTTCACTAGCGGGAAGGGGTCCGGGGAGCTGTTTTTT
>TRBD1|TRBV9|TRBJ2-1|-
CASSVQGADEQFF
TGTGCCAGCAGCGTTCAGGGGGCGGATGAGCAGTTCTTC
>-|TRBV18|TRBJ1-1|-
CASSPRGQNTEAFF
TGTGCCAGCTCACCACGGGGACAGAACACTGAAGCTTTCTTT
>TRBD1|TRBV7-9|TRBJ1-2|few
CASSLGQGRYGYTF
TGTGCCAGCAGCTTAGGACAGGGACGCTATGGCTACACCTTC
>-|TRBV9|TRBJ1-1|-
CASSSIQGDTEAFF
TGTGCCAGCAGCTCCATACAGGGCGACACTGAAGCTTTCTTT
>-|TRBV5-5|TRBJ2-7|-
CASSLEAGRSEQYF
TGTGCCAGCAGCTTGGAGGCAGGGAGGAGCGAGCAGTACTTC
>-|TRBV7-8|TRBJ1-4|-
CASSLASGAEKLFF
TGTGCCAGCAGCTTAGCTTCTGGGGCGGAAAAACTGTTTTTT
>-|TRBV5-8|TRBJ1-2|-
CASSQPLGRGTNYGYTF
TGTGCCAGCAGCCAACCTTTAGGCAGGGGAACTAACTATGGCTACACCTTC
>-|TRBV18|TRBJ2-4|-
CASSPAPPRGRAKNIQYF
TGTGCCAGCTCACCGGCTCCGCCCAGGGGCCGGGCCAAAAACATTCAGTACTTC
>-|TRBV6-1|TRBJ2-7|once
CASSVRLVGGVYEQYF
TGTGCCAGCAGTGTAAGACTAGTGGGGGGTGTCTACGAGCAGTACTTC
>-|TRBV7-6|TRBJ2-1|few
CASSLYATLRDEQFF
TGTGCCAGCAGCTTATACGCCACCCTCCGAGATGAGCAGTTCTTC
>TRBD2|TRBV12-5|TRBJ2-5|-
CASGLVRASGIQETQYF
TGTGCTAGTGGTTTGGTACGGGCTAGCGGAATACAAGAGACCCAGTACTTC
>-|TRBV4-2|TRBJ2-1|-
CASSQVHPPVGGREGEQFF
TGTGCCAGCAGCCAAGTTCACCCCCCGGTGGGGGGGCGGGAAGGTGAGCAGTTCTTC
>TRBD2|TRBV10-3|TRBJ2-3|-
CAISVAGPSTDTQYF
TGTGCCATCAGCGTAGCGGGGCCCAGCACAGATACGCAGTATTTT
>-|TRBV9|TRBJ2-1|-
CASSVATMRNEQFF
TGTGCCAGCAGCGTAGCTACGATGAGGAATGAGCAGTTCTTC
>TRBD2|TRBV7-9|TRBJ2-1|-
CASSLGLAGVLEQFF
TGTGCCAGCAGCTTAGGGCTAGCGGGAGTTCTTGAGCAGTTCTTC
>TRBD1|TRBV5-1|TRBJ2-7|-
CASRPGQDYEQYF
TGCGCCAGCAGACCTGGACAGGACTACGAGCAGTACTTC
>-|TRBV30|TRBJ1-5|-
CAWSAQGGPQHF
TGTGCCTGGAGCGCCCAGGGTGGGCCCCAGCATTTT
>-|TRBV10-3|TRBJ2-3|few
CAISEVAAPDTQYF
TGTGCCATCAGTGAGGTTGCGGCCCCCGATACGCAGTATTTT
>-|TRBV18|TRBJ2-5|-
CASSLRTTEETQYF
TGTGCCAGCTCACTTCGGACAACCGAAGAGACCCAGTACTTC
>TRBD1|TRBV10-3|TRBJ1-2|-
CAISVGQGDYGYTF
TGTGCCATCAGTGTGGGACAGGGGGACTATGGCTACACCTTC
>TRBD1|TRBV4-2|TRBJ1-1|few
CASSPSGTGAFMNTEAFF
TGTGCCAGCAGCCCCTCCGGGACAGGGGCGTTCATGAACACTGAAGCTTTCTTT
>TRBD2|TRBV11-3|TRBJ2-1|-
CASSPPAGTSGGASHNEQFF
TGTGCCAGCAGCCCCCCCGCCGGGACTAGCGGGGGGGCCAGCCACAATGAGCAGTTCTTC
>-|TRBV10-2|TRBJ2-1|few
CASSDPEVSEFF
TGCGCCAGCAGTGACCCAGAGGTTTCGGAGTTCTTC
>-|TRBV28|TRBJ1-4|-
CASSSRRLDEKLFF
TGTGCCAGCAGTTCAAGAAGATTAGATGAAAAACTGTTTTTT
>-|TRBV11-2|TRBJ1-6|-
CASSLVAVNSPLHF
TGTGCCAGCAGCTTAGTGGCAGTTAATTCACCCCTCCACTTT
>TRBD1|TRBV5-1|TRBJ2-3|few
CASSPSGRPGGLDTQYF
TGCGCCAGCAGCCCGTCGGGGAGACCAGGGGGCTTGGATACGCAGTATTTT
>-|TRBV11-2|TRBJ2-2|-
CASSPAGLNTGELFF
TGTGCCAGCAGCCCCGCTGGCTTGAACACCGGGGAGCTGTTTTTT
>-|TRBV5-1|TRBJ1-4|-
CASSLDGELFF
TGCGCCAGCAGCTTGGACGGGGAACTGTTTTTT
>TRBD1|TRBV6-6|TRBJ1-2|-
CASSPWTGGGDGGYTF
TGTGCCAGCAGTCCCTGGACAGGGGGCGGGGATGGTGGCTACACCTTC
>-|TRBV5-5|TRBJ1-2|few
CASRLSYGVLSGYTF
TGTGCCAGCAGACTTTCTTACGGGGTGCTTTCGGGCTACACCTTC
>TRBD2|TRBV19|TRBJ2-5|-
CASSIAGGSETQYF
TGTGCCAGTAGTATAGCAGGCGGGAGTGAGACCCAGTACTTC
>-|TRBV7-9|TRBJ1-4|-
CASSLLSGEKLFF
TGTGCCAGCAGCTTATTATCGGGGGAAAAACTGTTTTTT
>TRBD1|TRBV30|TRBJ1-2|-
CAWTIGTGNYGYTF
TGTGCCTGGACTATTGGGACAGGGAACTATGGCTACACCTTC
>TRBD2|TRBV5-1|TRBJ2-1|-
CASSLGGSVHEQFF
TGCGCCAGCAGCTTGGGCGGGAGCGTCCATGAGCAGTTCTTC
>-|TRBV30|TRBJ1-2|-
CAWSLGASGGYGYTF
TGTGCCTGGAGCCTAGGGGCTTCGGGAGGGTATGGCTACACCTTC
>-|TRBV6-6|TRBJ2-3|-
CASSWQGTDTQYF
TGTGCCAGCAGTTGGCAGGGGACAGATACGCAGTATTTT
>-|TRBV5-6|TRBJ1-5|-
CASSQNGVRRPQHF
TGTGCCAGCAGCCAAAACGGGGTGAGGCGGCCCCAGCATTTT
>TRBD1|TRBV6-6|TRBJ1-1|-
CASRSGQGNTEAFF
TGTGCCAGCAGGTCGGGACAGGGGAACACTGAAGCTTTCTTT
>-|TRBV5-1|TRBJ2-2|few
CASSREGNTGELFF
TGCGCCAGCAGCCGGGAAGGGAACACCGGGGAGCTGTTTTTT
>TRBD1|TRBV18|TRBJ1-1|-
CASSSPQGARTNTEAFF
TGTGCCAGCTCATCCCCACAGGGGGCGAGGACGAACACTGAAGCTTTCTTT